Listed below are T cell receptor beta chains from one sample, sequenced in a study of blood T cell repertoires in COVID-19. Clones were read by immunoSEQ multiplex PCR, and TCRdb kept only the in-frame ones, dropping some. The data show approximately 300,000 clones, around 90% seen once. Sequencing was performed on peripheral blood. The receptors were sampled from a man between 18 and 35 years old who had recovered from COVID-19. The CDR3 runs from the conserved cysteine through the conserved F or W. A D gene is named only where the DNA matches it firmly. The size of a clone is reported for some rows only, either as once, few or many, or as a class for expanded clones.

d_call j_call v_call clone_size cdr3_nt cdr3_aa
NA TRBJ2-7 TRBV10-2 once TGCGCCAGCAGTGAACTCAGGGGCGAGCAGTACTTC CASSELRGEQYF
NA TRBJ2-7 TRBV7-2 NA TGTGCCAGCAGCTTAGTGGCTGGCGAGCAGTACTTC CASSLVAGEQYF
NA TRBJ1-1 TRBV3-1/TRBV3-2 NA TGTGCCAGCAGCCAAGATTTTGGGCAGGGTACTTGGTTTAAGAACACTGAAGCTTTCTTT CASSQDFGQGTWFKNTEAFF
NA TRBJ1-2 TRBV7-8 NA TGTGCCAGCAGCGAGACAACAGGGTCCGGCTACACCTTC CASSETTGSGYTF
NA TRBJ1-6 TRBV15 NA TGTGCCACCAGCAGGGAGGATAATTCACCCCTCCACTTT CATSREDNSPLHF
NA TRBJ1-5 TRBV25-1 NA TGTGCCAGCAGTGAAGGGGGGCGGGGGATCAATCAGCCCCAGCATTTT CASSEGGRGINQPQHF
NA TRBJ1-2 TRBV6-5 NA TGTGCCAGCAGTCCGGGAGGGGGGGTCAACTATGGCTACACCTTC CASSPGGGVNYGYTF
NA TRBJ2-3 TRBV28 NA TGTGCCAGCAGTTTGAAGGGGTCTGGCACAGATACGCAGTATTTT CASSLKGSGTDTQYF
NA TRBJ2-3 TRBV7-6 once TGTGCCAGCAGCTTAGCGGGGACTGATATCCCTAGCACAGATACGCAGTATTTT CASSLAGTDIPSTDTQYF
NA TRBJ1-2 TRBV19 NA TGTGCCAGTACCATGCGGCCGGGGTTCGGCTATGGCTACACCTTC CASTMRPGFGYGYTF
NA TRBJ1-2 TRBV27 NA TGTGCCAGCAGTTACGGCGGCTCTAACTATGGCTACACCTTC CASSYGGSNYGYTF
NA TRBJ2-7 TRBV19 NA TGTGCCAGCGGGGAAACCCACTCCTACGAGCAGTACTTC CASGETHSYEQYF
NA TRBJ2-1 TRBV11-2 NA TGTGCCAGCACCCAGGGCGATGAGCAGTTCTTC CASTQGDEQFF
TRBD2 TRBJ2-1 TRBV7-9 once TGTGCCAGCAGCTCGATCGGACTAGCGGGAGGGTACAATGAGCAGTTCTTC CASSSIGLAGGYNEQFF
TRBD1 TRBJ1-1 TRBV9 NA TGTGCCAGCAGCCCCCTATTCGTGGACAGGGTGGTCACTGAAGCTTTCTTT CASSPLFVDRVVTEAFF
NA TRBJ1-2 TRBV7-2 NA TGTGCCAGCAGCATATACAGGGTTGGGTCGGATGGCTACACCTTC CASSIYRVGSDGYTF
TRBD2 TRBJ2-6 TRBV5-1 NA TGCGCCAGCAGCGTGGGACTAGCAGGGGAGGCCGGGGCCAACGTCCTGACTTTC CASSVGLAGEAGANVLTF
NA TRBJ2-7 TRBV18 NA TGTGCCAGCTCACCACCGGGCAGGGAAAGGATCGAGCAGTACTTC CASSPPGRERIEQYF
NA TRBJ1-6 TRBV12-1 NA TGTGCCAGCAGCTTGTCGTGGGACAGGGGGTTCTATAATTCACCCCTCCACTTT CASSLSWDRGFYNSPLHF
TRBD1 TRBJ1-2 TRBV5-1 NA TGCGCCAGCAGCTTGGGACAGGGGGCTGGCTACACCTTC CASSLGQGAGYTF
NA TRBJ1-5 TRBV7-9 NA TGTGCCAGCAGCCCTCATTCGCAGAGGGGCAATCAGCCCCAGCATTTT CASSPHSQRGNQPQHF
TRBD1 TRBJ2-7 TRBV6-2/TRBV6-3 NA TGTGCCAGCAGCCGGACAGGGAGTTACGAGCAGTACTTC CASSRTGSYEQYF
TRBD1 TRBJ1-6 TRBV6-5 NA TGTGCCAGCAGTTACGCCGGGACAGGGTATTCACCCCTCCACTTT CASSYAGTGYSPLHF
NA TRBJ2-5 TRBV6-5 NA TGTGCCAGCAGCACCGGTCGGTACCAAGAGACCCAGTACTTC CASSTGRYQETQYF
NA TRBJ2-3 TRBV5-6 few TGTGCCAGCAGCGCATCACAGGTCTCGGATACGCAGTATTTT CASSASQVSDTQYF
TRBD2 TRBJ2-5 TRBV4-1 NA TGCGCCAGCAGCCAAGAAGGGGAACTAGCGGGAGAACGGGAGACCCAGTACTTC CASSQEGELAGERETQYF
NA TRBJ1-5 TRBV4-1 few TGCGCCAGCAGCCAAGATCCCGTATATAGCAATCAGCCCCAGCATTTT CASSQDPVYSNQPQHF
TRBD1 TRBJ2-5 TRBV4-2 NA TGTGCCAGCGGACCGCTAAATCGACAGGGGTCCCACAAGGAGACCCAGTACTTC CASGPLNRQGSHKETQYF
NA TRBJ1-4 TRBV7-8 NA TGTGCCAGCAGTCCGAGGCCAACTAATGAAAAACTGTTTTTT CASSPRPTNEKLFF
NA TRBJ1-2 TRBV18 NA TGTGCCAGCTCAGCCGACAGTAACTATGGCTACACCTTC CASSADSNYGYTF
TRBD1 TRBJ1-1 TRBV2 few TGTGCCAGCAGTCCACAGGGGTTTGCTGAAGCTTTCTTT CASSPQGFAEAFF
NA TRBJ1-2 TRBV5-1 NA TGCGCCAGCAGCATTGGACAGACGAACTATGGCTACACCTTC CASSIGQTNYGYTF
NA TRBJ1-5 TRBV10-1 few TGCGCCAGCGAACCAGGTCATTTCCCCAATCAGCCCCAGCATTTT CASEPGHFPNQPQHF
NA TRBJ1-1 TRBV29-1 NA TGCAGCGTTGGGGCCCTGTTCGGGGACACTGAAGCTTTCTTT CSVGALFGDTEAFF
TRBD1 TRBJ1-3 TRBV18 NA TGTGCCAGCTCACCTCGGACAGGGGATGGAAACACCATATATTTT CASSPRTGDGNTIYF
NA TRBJ2-7 TRBV7-2 NA TGTGCCAGCAGCCCCTCTCTTTTTAGCTCCTACGAGCAGTACTTC CASSPSLFSSYEQYF
NA TRBJ1-3 TRBV4-3 NA TGCGCCAGCAGCCCATCAGGGGCCAGTGGAAACACCATATATTTT CASSPSGASGNTIYF
NA TRBJ1-1 TRBV30 NA TGTGCCTGGAGCCCAGGGGCTGAAGCTTTCTTT CAWSPGAEAFF
NA TRBJ2-7 TRBV9 NA TGTGCCAGCAGCGACGGGACTTACTACGAGCAGTACTTC CASSDGTYYEQYF
NA TRBJ2-7 TRBV27 NA TGTGCCAGCAGTTTGGGGGACACCCTCTCCTACGAGCAGTACTTC CASSLGDTLSYEQYF
TRBD1 TRBJ1-5 TRBV7-8 NA TGTGCCAGCAGCTTAACAGGGGATCAGCCCCAGCATTTT CASSLTGDQPQHF
TRBD1 TRBJ1-6 TRBV5-4 NA TGTGCCAGCAGCTTGCTGGACAGGGGTAATTCACCCCTCCACTTT CASSLLDRGNSPLHF
NA TRBJ1-1 TRBV9 NA TGTGCCAGCAGCGTAGAGGAGGGACTGAACACTGAAGCTTTCTTT CASSVEEGLNTEAFF
NA TRBJ2-2 TRBV25-1 NA TGTGCCAGCAACCCCTGGCAGGGCACCGGGGAGCTGTTTTTT CASNPWQGTGELFF
TRBD1 TRBJ1-1 TRBV2 few TGTGCCAGCGCCCCGAGAGGGGGCATTACTGAAGCTTTCTTT CASAPRGGITEAFF
TRBD1 TRBJ2-7 TRBV5-1 once TGCGCCAGCAGCGGGACAGGGTACCCCTACGAGCAGTACTTC CASSGTGYPYEQYF